This passage covers 9 T cell receptor beta chains from one sample sequenced in a study of T cell responses to AZD1222 COVID-19 vaccine. Profiling relied on immunoSEQ multiplex PCR, and the TCRdb table lists in-frame clones only, not all of them. The repertoire holds just under 85,000 clones, with about 83% as singletons. The source was peripheral blood, collected on day 0 of AZD1222 vaccination. The receptor source for this set is an adult in good health.

This chain links TRBV5-1 with TRBJ1-1; TRBD1 might be the D (6 bases). The germline CDR1 and CDR2 sequences are SGHRS and YFSETQ. V lost 5 bases, J lost 4 bases, and 15 bases lay in between. The CDR3 contains 14 residues. The CDR3 spells CASRLEGGTTEAFF. In nucleotides, the CDR3 is TGCGCCAGCAGACTCGAAGGGGGGACCACTGAAGCTTTCTTT.

The chain is built from TRBV5-8 and TRBJ1-1; a possible D gene is TRBD1 (5 bases). V lost 7 bases and J 7 bases, leaving 17 bases between the germline ends. The CDR3 is made up of 13 amino acids. CDR1 and CDR2 from the germline V gene are SGHTS and YDEGEE. In DNA, the CDR3 is TGTGCCAGCGACTGGACGAGGGGCGTTGAAGCTTTCTTT. Amino acids: CASDWTRGVEAFF.

This chain connects TRBV19 to TRBJ2-1; D is uncertain. Trimming pared 4 bases from V and 6 bases from J, leaving 10 bases between. Per germline, CDR1 LNHDA and CDR2 SQIVND (reference sequence). The CDR3 has 13 residues. CDR3 in amino acids: CASSTGGVNEQFF. The DNA of the CDR3 is TGTGCCAGTAGTACGGGCGGAGTCAATGAGCAGTTCTTC.

The chain links TRBV19 to TRBJ1-2; 7 bases map to TRBD1. The germline V gene has CDR1 LNHDA and CDR2 SQIVND (reference sequence). The CDR3 has 12 amino acids. V lost 7 bases to trimming and J lost 2 bases; unmatched junction nucleotides: 1. As DNA, the CDR3 is TGTGCCAGTACGGGACAGAACTATGGCTACACCTTC. Translated, it gives CASTGQNYGYTF.

V gene TRBV11-2 combines with J gene TRBJ2-6; TRBD2 matches at 7 bases. Germline V gene sequence: CDR1 SGHAT, CDR2 FQNNGV. With 5 bases clipped from V and 0 bases from J, the junction kept 7 bases outside the gene matches. The CDR3 runs 17 residues. CDR3 protein: CASSLHGGGSGANVLTF. As DNA, the CDR3 is TGTGCCAGCAGCCTCCATGGGGGGGGCTCTGGGGCCAACGTCCTGACTTTC.

This clone showed up just a few times. The gene calls are TRBV5-1 and TRBJ1-1, with D possibly being TRBD1 (5 bases). V was shortened by 5 bases and J by 0 bases, with 11 bases between the two germline ends. CDR3 length: 14 residues. The germline gives CDR1 SGHRS, CDR2 YFSETQ. The CDR3 coding sequence is TGCGCCAGCAGTTCGGGACCCCTGAACACTGAAGCTTTCTTT. The encoded protein is CASSSGPLNTEAFF.

The chain recombines TRBV28 with TRBJ2-1, with TRBD1 matching over 7 bases. The V and J ends lost 8 bases and 7 bases, in that order; junction bases with no gene match: 5. The CDR3 sequence is 12 residues long. Germline CDR1 reads MDHEN; CDR2 reads SYDVKM. For the CDR3, the DNA is TGTGCCAGCTCGCAGGGGGAAAATGAGCAGTTCTTC. It yields the protein CASSQGENEQFF.

This rearrangement joins TRBV9 to TRBJ1-1; D is possibly TRBD1 (5 bases). Trimming took 0 bases from V and 5 from J, leaving 11 bases between them. There are 14 residues in the CDR3. Germline CDR1 and CDR2: SGDLS and YYNGEE. The CDR3 loop reads CASSVEGRRTEAFF. In DNA, the CDR3 is TGTGCCAGCAGCGTAGAGGGGAGAAGGACTGAAGCTTTCTTT.

CDR3 nucleotides: TGCGCCAGCAGTGAGTCCCCAGGGAAGGCGGATGAGCAGTTCTTC. Amino acid sequence: CASSESPGKADEQFF. The chain employs TRBV10-1 and TRBJ2-1, with TRBD1 as a possible D gene (5 bases). This CDR3 spans 15 amino acids. Germline V gives CDR1 WNHNN, CDR2 SYGVQD (reference sequence). Trimming cost V 0 bases and J 8 bases, with 14 bases left between them.